This T cell receptor beta chain is from a study of breast tumors, draining lymph nodes, adjacent tissues. Breast cancer patients provided tissue from their axillary draining lymph nodes. TCRdb re-analysed the multiplex PCR reads in MiXCR, keeping a single row per CDR3 protein. The sample has about 100,000 distinct CDR3 sequences; 21% are singletons. Findings and limits, study-wide: Tumor repertoires ranked between lymph nodes and nontumor tissue in diversity, with V and J gene preferences. The data were judged consistent with most tumor T cells coming from lymph node and expanding in tumor. Compared with basal-like, luminal-like tumors shared significantly more repertoire with nontumor tissue. Tumor T cell lymph node origin was a supported hypothesis, not proven.

In this sample, this clonotype turned up many times. Its antigen is currently unknown. This clonotype originated in a female donor with breast cancer. Some clones in this sample may be carry-over from other donors' samples. Specimen: axillary lymph node tissue.

CDR3 nucleotides: TGTGCCAGCAGCGGGGACAGGAAGAACTATGGCTACACCTTC. This translates into CASSGDRKNYGYTF. V usage is TRBV5-4 and J usage is TRBJ1-2; TRBD1 matches at 8 bases. The CDR3 is 14 residues long. Germline loops: CDR1 SGHNT, CDR2 YYREEE (reference sequence). V trimming: 4 bases; J trimming: 2 bases; junction bases outside the gene matches: 4.